This TCR beta chain derives from a study of T cell responses to AZD1222 COVID-19 vaccine. As to this clone: Antigen: not known.

Study-wide findings and caveats: Without day 14 samples, only post-peak T cell repertoires were studied. Within unmutated variant regions lay the reported targets of nearly half of spike-specific TCRs. Donors were largely white British and mainly female; clonal diversity was possibly underestimated.

Sequencing was performed with immunoSEQ multiplex PCR; in TCRdb, only in-frame clones are kept and a portion is missing. This sample has fewer than 140,000 clones, with less than 95% found just once. Second-dose timings of about 4 or about 12 weeks were pooled. Germline V lookup: CDR1 MNHEY, CDR2 SMNVEV (reference sequence). V gave up 2 bases and J gave up 0 bases, with 11 bases separating them. CDR3 length: 17 amino acids. J is TRBJ1-6 and V is TRBV27; D is perhaps TRBD1 (5 bases). The TCR sequence derives from an adult who received the AZD1222 COVID-19 vaccine. Sequenced material: peripheral blood, taken 28 days after the second AZD1222 dose. The CDR3 loop is CASSLTRASSYNSPLHF. As DNA, the CDR3 is TGTGCCAGCAGTTTAACCAGGGCGAGCTCCTATAATTCACCCCTCCACTTT.